The 12 T cell receptor beta chains below all came from one sample that was sequenced in a study of T cell repertoires in cytomegalovirus infection. Their antigens remain unidentified. TCRdb used MiXCR to reprocess the reads, holding one entry per CDR3 protein. Of some 54,000 distinct CDR3 sequences listed, roughly a fifth were seen once; the top ten hold around 80%. This sample comprised CD8+ T cells from cultured PBMCs, obtained from culture after CMV antigen stimulation. Source of these receptors: a human donor in good health (CMV status not recorded). Some clones in this sample may be carry-over from other donors' samples.

The chain uses TRBV6-2 or TRBV6-3 and TRBJ1-2; perhaps TRBD1 as D (5 bases). The CDR3 has 11 residues. Germline assignment: CDR1 MNHEY and CDR2 SVGEGT. The V end lost 10 bases, the J end lost 5 bases, and 11 bases lay between the germline ends. CDR3 residues: CATNGGYGYTF. In nucleotides, the CDR3 is TGTGCCACTAACGGGGGGTATGGCTACACCTTC.

The rearrangement joins TRBV27 to TRBJ2-1; D is perhaps TRBD1 (6 bases). There are 15 residues in the CDR3. Trimming pared 6 bases from V and 7 bases from J, leaving 19 bases between. Germline-derived CDR1 and CDR2 are MNHEY and SMNVEV (reference sequence). The CDR3 sequence: CASRTGQGGSNEQFF. The CDR3 region has the DNA TGTGCCAGCAGAACGGGACAAGGGGGTAGTAATGAGCAGTTCTTC.

The V call is TRBV6-1, the J call TRBJ2-1; D is uncertain. The germline CDR1 and CDR2 sequences are MNHNS and SASEGT. V lost 5 bases and J 6 bases, leaving 5 bases between the germline ends. The length of the CDR3 is 11 residues. The CDR3 region is CASSYGNEQFF. DNA for the CDR3: TGTGCCAGCAGTTATGGCAATGAGCAGTTCTTC.

This clonotype was counted a few times. This sequence joins TRBV7-6 and TRBJ2-3; D uncertain. The CDR3 totals 13 residues. Germline loops: CDR1 SGHVS, CDR2 FNYEAQ. V shed 4 bases and J shed 5 bases, with 10 bases lying between them. CDR3: CASSSKPVDTQYF. The CDR3, as DNA: TGTGCCAGCAGCTCCAAACCCGTAGATACGCAGTATTTT.

This clonotype was counted a single time. The chain carries TRBV12-3 or TRBV12-4 and TRBJ2-1, with D unclear. V was pared by 6 bases and J by 7 bases, with 13 bases between. This CDR3 region has 13 residues. The CDR3 reads CASRTGPGNEQFF. The CDR3 coding sequence is TGTGCCAGCAGGACTGGTCCTGGGAATGAGCAGTTCTTC.

DNA for the CDR3: TGCGCCAGCAGCCAAATACCTGGAAACACCATATATTTT. Its protein is CASSQIPGNTIYF. The J gene is TRBJ1-3, the V gene TRBV4-3, with D hard to call. The CDR3 is made up of 13 amino acids. The germline V gene has CDR1 LGHNA and CDR2 YSLEER. The V end lost 2 bases, the J end lost 2 bases, and 4 bases lay between the germline ends.

V usage is TRBV5-6 and J usage is TRBJ1-2; tentative D call: TRBD1 (5 bases). The V end lost 5 bases, the J end lost 5 bases, and 16 bases lay between the germline ends. Germline V gives CDR1 SGHDT, CDR2 YYEEEE. The CDR3 is 14 residues long. The CDR3 is CASSSGTIYYGYTF. CDR3 nucleotides: TGTGCCAGCAGTTCTGGGACCATCTATTATGGCTACACCTTC.

This clonotype was recorded only once. V gene TRBV7-8 combines with J gene TRBJ2-2, with TRBD2 matching over 10 bases. Germline CDR1 is SGHVS and CDR2 is FQNEAQ. The CDR3 is made up of 19 amino acids. V lost 3 bases and J lost 5; bases outside the gene matches: 15. CDR3 sequence: CASSLTSGSGSGRTGELFF. DNA of the CDR3: TGTGCCAGCAGCTTGACTAGCGGGTCCGGTTCAGGGAGGACCGGGGAGCTGTTTTTT.

The rearrangement joins TRBV4-3 to TRBJ2-5; D could derive from TRBD1 or TRBD2 (5 bases each). Per the germline V gene, CDR1 is LGHNA and CDR2 is YSLEER. Trimming stripped 4 bases from V and 2 bases from J, with 11 bases between. The CDR3 length is 14 residues. The CDR3 sequence is CASSPRWGQETQYF. The CDR3 coding sequence is TGCGCCAGCAGCCCCAGGTGGGGGCAAGAGACCCAGTACTTC.

This clonotype was counted a few times. The chain joins TRBV28 to TRBJ2-2; D gene unclear. This CDR3 is 13 amino acids long. CDR1 is MDHEN and CDR2 is SYDVKM in the germline V gene. V was pared by 2 bases and J by 5 bases, with 6 bases between. Here the CDR3 DNA reads TGTGCCAGCAGTTTAACAAGGACCGGGGAGCTGTTTTTT. Translated, it gives CASSLTRTGELFF.

In this sample, this clonotype turned up a few times. V gene TRBV7-3 combines with J gene TRBJ1-1; no firm D call. The CDR3 totals 13 residues. V shed 3 bases and J shed 4 bases, with 9 bases lying between them. The germline V gene encodes CDR1 SGHTA and CDR2 FQGTGA. The CDR3 region is CASSLLGTTEAFF. The CDR3 DNA reads as TGTGCCAGCAGCTTGCTGGGTACCACTGAAGCTTTCTTT.

Note on this clonotype: Just one base apart from a much larger clone, this may be a read error. The chain is built from TRBV30 and TRBJ1-2; D unresolved. This CDR3 spans 14 amino acids. Germline V gene lookup returns CDR1 GTSNPN and CDR2 SVGIG (reference sequence). Here the CDR3 DNA reads TGTGCCAGGAGGGAGCTGGGAGATCCCTATGGCTACACCTTC. Translation gives CARRELGDPYGYTF.